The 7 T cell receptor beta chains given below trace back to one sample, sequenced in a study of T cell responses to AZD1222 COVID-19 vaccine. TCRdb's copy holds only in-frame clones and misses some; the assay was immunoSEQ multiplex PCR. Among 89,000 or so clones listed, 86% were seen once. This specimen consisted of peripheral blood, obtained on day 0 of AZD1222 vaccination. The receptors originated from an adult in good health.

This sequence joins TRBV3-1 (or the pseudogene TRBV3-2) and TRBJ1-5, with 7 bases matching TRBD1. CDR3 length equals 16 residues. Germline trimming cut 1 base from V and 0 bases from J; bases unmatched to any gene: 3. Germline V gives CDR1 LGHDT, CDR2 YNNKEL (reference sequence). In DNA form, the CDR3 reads TGTGCCAGCAGCCAAGGGAACAGGGGTAGCAATCAGCCCCAGCATTTT. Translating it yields CASSQGNRGSNQPQHF.

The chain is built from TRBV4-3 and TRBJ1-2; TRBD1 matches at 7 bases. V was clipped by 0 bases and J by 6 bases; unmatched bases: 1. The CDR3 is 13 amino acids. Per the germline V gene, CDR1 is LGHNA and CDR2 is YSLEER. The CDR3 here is CASSQDQGDGYTF. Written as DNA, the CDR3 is TGCGCCAGCAGCCAAGATCAGGGGGATGGCTACACCTTC.

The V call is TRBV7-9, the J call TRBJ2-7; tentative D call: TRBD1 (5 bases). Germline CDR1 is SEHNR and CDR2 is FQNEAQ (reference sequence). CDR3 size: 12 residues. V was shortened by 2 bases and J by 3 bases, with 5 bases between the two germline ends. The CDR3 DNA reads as TGTGCCAGCAGCTTACAGGGCTACGAGCAGTACTTC. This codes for CASSLQGYEQYF.

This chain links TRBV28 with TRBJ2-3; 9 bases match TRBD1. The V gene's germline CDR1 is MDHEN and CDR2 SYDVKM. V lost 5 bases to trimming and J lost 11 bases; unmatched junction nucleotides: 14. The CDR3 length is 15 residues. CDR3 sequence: CASSPQGQGKPQQYF. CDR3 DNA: TGTGCCAGCAGTCCCCAGGGACAGGGAAAACCTCAGCAGTATTTT. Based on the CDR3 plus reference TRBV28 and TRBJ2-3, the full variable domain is DVKVTQSSRYLVKRTGEKVFLECVQDMDHENMFWYRQDPGLGLRLIYFSYDVKMKEKGDIPEGYSVSREKKERFSLILESASTNQTSMYLCASSPQGQGKPQQYFGPGTRLTVL.

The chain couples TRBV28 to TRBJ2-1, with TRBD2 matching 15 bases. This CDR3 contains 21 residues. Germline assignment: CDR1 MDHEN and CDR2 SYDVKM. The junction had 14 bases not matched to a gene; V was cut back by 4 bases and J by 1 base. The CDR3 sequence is CASSSRPGLAGGLASYNEQFF. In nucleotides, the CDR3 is TGTGCCAGCAGTTCCCGGCCGGGACTAGCGGGAGGCCTTGCGTCCTACAATGAGCAGTTCTTC.

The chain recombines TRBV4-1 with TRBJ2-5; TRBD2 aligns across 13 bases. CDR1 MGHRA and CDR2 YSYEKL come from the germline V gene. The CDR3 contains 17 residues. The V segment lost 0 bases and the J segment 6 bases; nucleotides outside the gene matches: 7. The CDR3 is CASSQDRGTSGKKTQYF. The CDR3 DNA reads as TGCGCCAGCAGCCAAGATCGAGGGACTAGCGGGAAAAAGACCCAGTACTTC.

The CDR3 region has the DNA TGTGCCACTAAGAAGTCTAACACAGATACGCAGTATTTT. Its translation: CATKKSNTDTQYF. The chain recombines TRBV19 with TRBJ2-3; no clear D gene. The CDR3 is 13 amino acids. Trimming cost V 10 bases and J 2 bases, with 13 bases left between them. Germline loops: CDR1 LNHDA, CDR2 SQIVND (reference sequence).